The clone carrying this T cell receptor (beta chain) was observed a few times. The record originates from a study of shared clonotypes between healthy human individuals. Data came from immunoSEQ multiplex PCR; TCRdb stores just in-frame clones and leaves some out. This sample has 470,000 or so clones; more than 75% occur once, and the top ten carry approximately 12%. The CDR3 sequence is 15 residues long. V dropped 5 bases and J dropped 0; count of bases not matched to a gene: 6. CDR1 and CDR2 from the germline V gene are LNHDA and SQIVND (reference sequence). Material: PBMCs. The receptor's source is a woman aged 40 to 50 in good health. Some clones in this sample may be carry-over from other donors' samples. The chain employs TRBV19 and TRBJ1-1; 7 bases line up with TRBD1. The chain's CDR3 is CASSPRQGMNTEAFF. The CDR3 DNA reads TGTGCCAGTAGTCCACGACAGGGTATGAACACTGAAGCTTTCTTT.